The sequence of this T cell receptor (beta chain) was determined in a study of blood T cell repertoires in COVID-19 (dated by TCRdb to 2020 to 2021). Looking at the study overall: The collaborator samples originated in the United States, Italy and Spain and spanned the acute and convalescent phases of COVID-19. The sample metadata nearly always contained a de-identified subject ID, COVID-19 status, age in years and sex. The material from the prospective study consisted of cDNA or gDNA derived from T cells, B-cell-depleted T cells, or PBMCs. HLA class I and class II types, where available, came from metadata supplied by the sample provider rather than from assay-based typing. The repertoires were released in a freely available public database meant as a resource for research on the immune response to SARS-CoV-2. Samples came from the ongoing ImmuneRACE study (first 160 participants) plus 1,254 subjects from 6 global collaborators. The dataset comprised deeply sampled blood TCRbeta repertoires from subjects exposed to, actively infected with, or recovered from COVID-19.

The germline V gene (reference sequence) gives CDR1 as LNHNV and CDR2 as YYDKDF. The CDR3 covers 13 residues, taking in both the cysteine and the phenylalanine. Just CDR3 DNA is preserved here, 39 bases in frame from base 1. The V and J ends are trimmed by 0 bases and 3 bases, leaving 6 bases between them. A remark on this clone: It lacks a known antigen. Per-base qualities were not stored, and no clone one base away is much larger.

TCRbeta CDR3 regions were amplified from genomic DNA using the immunoSEQ Assay, a bias-controlled multiplex PCR. The source study handled its data this way. The number of nucleated cells in each sample was estimated by amplification of reference gene primers within the assay. To quantify the absolute abundance of each unique TCRbeta CDR3 rearrangement, sequence reads were collapsed and filtered. For each sample, productive Simpson clonality was calculated as the square root of Simpson's diversity index across productive rearrangements. The table was pulled from immuneACCESS by TCRdb, which kept in-frame rearrangements only. Such tables lose some clones; where checked, under half of the loss comes from unresolved V genes, and the rest has no known cause. V, J and clone size reflect that table, while D and trimming were determined from the DNA. For this sample the table gives around 150,000 clones, of which 85% were detected only once. Of the sample, 3% to 3.5% falls within the top ten clones.

The collaborating institutions used their own protocols to collect whole blood in K2EDTA tubes. For TCRbeta analysis, collaborator samples were shipped as frozen whole blood, as isolated PBMCs, or as DNA extracted from either sample type. Results the study describes overall, beyond this receptor: How much clinical and demographic metadata was included differed by source and by participant, and the metadata was provided uncurated.

This receptor was identified in a human donor with acute or convalescent COVID-19. The donor label of this sample is uncertain. The chain joins TRBV15 to TRBJ2-7; TRBD1 is possibly the D segment (5 matching bases). What was sequenced was peripheral blood. DNA sequence: TGTGCCACCAGCAGAGATAGGGGCTACGAGCAGTACTTC. Its protein is CATSRDRGYEQYF.